One and the same sample provided the 14 T cell receptor beta chains below, sequenced in a study of radiotherapy plus CTLA-4 blockade in lung cancer. Clones were read by immunoSEQ multiplex PCR, and TCRdb kept only the in-frame ones, dropping some. The data show 50,000 or so clones, 88% seen once. This specimen was peripheral blood, taken from a patient treated with radiotherapy plus ipilimumab. The receptors derive from a human donor with non-small cell lung cancer whose response to radiotherapy plus ipilimumab could not be evaluated.

The sample holds one count of this clone. The genes are TRBV19 and TRBJ1-6, with 7 bases aligning to TRBD1. The CDR3 totals 18 residues. Trimming took 5 bases from V and 0 from J; bases not matched to a gene: 10. CDR1 and CDR2 from the germline V gene are LNHDA and SQIVND (reference sequence). The CDR3 coding sequence is TGTGCCAGTAGTGCCGCCGGGACAGCGAGCTCCTATAATTCACCCCTCCACTTT. Its translation is CASSAAGTASSYNSPLHF. The entire variable domain, with the rest obtained from reference TRBV19 and TRBJ1-6, is as follows: DGGITQSPKYLFRKEGQNVTLSCEQNLNHDAMYWYRQDPGQGLRLIYYSQIVNDFQKGDIAEGYSVSREKKESFPLTVTSAQKNPTAFYLCASSAAGTASSYNSPLHFGNGTRLTVT.

This chain joins TRBV4-3 and TRBJ1-2; 7 bases match TRBD1. The length of the CDR3 is 15 residues. Germline V gives CDR1 LGHNA, CDR2 YSLEER. Unmatched junction bases numbered 10, after V lost 1 base and J lost 8 bases. CDR3 sequence reads: CASSQGLEGARGYTF. CDR3 coding DNA: TGCGCCAGCAGCCAAGGCTTGGAGGGGGCGCGGGGCTACACCTTC.

The rearrangement uses TRBV7-2 and TRBJ2-1; 10 nucleotides align to TRBD1. The CDR3 consists of 14 residues. The germline CDR1 and CDR2 sequences are SGHTA and FQGNSA. J gave up 10 bases and V 5 bases, and 8 bases lay outside the gene matches. The DNA of the CDR3 is TGTGCCAGCAGCGCAAGACAGGGGGCTTACGAGCAGTTCTTC. This encodes CASSARQGAYEQFF.

The genes are TRBV7-9 and TRBJ2-1, with 10 bases aligning to TRBD2. The germline V gene has CDR1 SEHNR and CDR2 FQNEAQ (reference sequence). The CDR3 sequence is 16 residues long. Losses at the gene ends were 4 bases for V and 2 bases for J; bases not matched to a gene: 5. The CDR3 DNA reads as TGTGCCAGCAGCTCCCCAGCGGGAGGGCCCTACAATGAGCAGTTCTTC. Translated: CASSSPAGGPYNEQFF.

V usage is TRBV30 and J usage is TRBJ2-3; D gene uncertain. This CDR3 contains 13 residues. V was trimmed by 2 bases and J by 5 bases, leaving 11 bases between them. Germline-derived CDR1 and CDR2 are GTSNPN and SVGIG (reference sequence). The CDR3 loop reads CAWSLGEVDTQYF. The CDR3 DNA is TGTGCCTGGAGTCTCGGAGAGGTAGATACGCAGTATTTT.

The genes are TRBV6-5 and TRBJ2-7; 7 bases align to TRBD1. This CDR3 spans 13 amino acids. Losses at the gene ends were 5 bases for V and 4 bases for J; bases not matched to a gene: 5. The germline V gene has CDR1 MNHEY and CDR2 SVGAGI. DNA for the CDR3: TGTGCCAGCAGTGAGGGGGCGCGGTACGAGCAGTACTTC. This codes for CASSEGARYEQYF.

This sequence joins TRBV28 and TRBJ2-3; TRBD2 is a possible D gene (6 bases). The CDR3 has 14 residues. Germline CDR1 MDHEN, CDR2 SYDVKM. V gave up 3 bases and J gave up 2 bases, with 9 bases separating them. The CDR3 DNA is TGTGCCAGCAGTTTTGCGGGGCCCACAGATACGCAGTATTTT. Protein sequence: CASSFAGPTDTQYF.

The gene calls are TRBV30 and TRBJ2-1; possibly TRBD2 for D (6 bases). There are 13 residues in the CDR3. The V gene's germline CDR1 is GTSNPN and CDR2 SVGIG (reference sequence). V lost 2 bases and J 15 bases, leaving 20 bases between the germline ends. The CDR3 DNA reads as TGTGCCTGGAGTCCTAGTGGGGGGAGTGGTCCGTTCTTC. Protein product: CAWSPSGGSGPFF.

This clone was seen once. DNA for the CDR3: TGTGCCTGGACTCGTGAGAACACAGATACGCAGTATTTT. It specifies CAWTRENTDTQYF. This chain connects TRBV30 to TRBJ2-3; no clear D. The CDR3 is 13 residues long. Germline V gene lookup returns CDR1 GTSNPN and CDR2 SVGIG (reference sequence). The V gene lost 4 bases and the J gene lost 2 bases, with 10 bases spanning the gap.

On this clone itself: One end of the junction does not line up with germline, which may come from a read error. The identical CDR3 is also encoded by other nucleotide sequences in the sample. V is TRBV9 and J is TRBJ2-2; D perhaps matches TRBD2 (6 bases). CDR3 length: 15 residues. The germline gives CDR1 SGDLS, CDR2 YYNGEE. The CDR3 region is CASSVAAGPTGELFF. CDR3 DNA: TGCGCCAGCAGCGTAGCTGCGGGGCCCACCGGGGAGCTGTTTTTT.

This chain links TRBV19 with TRBJ1-5, with 7 bases lining up with TRBD1. CDR1 LNHDA and CDR2 SQIVND come from the germline V gene (reference sequence). The CDR3 spans 14 residues. J was trimmed by 2 bases and V by 3 bases; bases with no gene match: 1. CDR3 sequence: CASSIGTGNQPQHF. Written as DNA, the CDR3 is TGTGCCAGTAGTATCGGGACAGGCAATCAGCCCCAGCATTTT.

This chain uses TRBV7-2 with TRBJ2-1; 11 nucleotides match TRBD2. The CDR3 contains 15 residues. Trimming removed 4 bases from V and 5 bases from J; junction bases left unmatched: 4. CDR1 and CDR2 (germline): SGHTA, FQGNSA. This CDR3 is CASSSLAGGHNEQFF. The DNA for the CDR3 is TGTGCCAGCAGCTCCCTAGCGGGGGGCCACAATGAGCAGTTCTTC. Filled out from reference TRBV7-2 and TRBJ2-1, the complete variable domain reads GAGVSQSPSNKVTEKGKDVELRCDPISGHTALYWYRQSLGQGLEFLIYFQGNSAPDKSGLPSDRFSAERTGGSVSTLTIQRTQQEDSAVYLCASSSLAGGHNEQFFGPGTRLTVL.

The chain has TRBV7-9 and TRBJ1-2; D possibly corresponds to TRBD1 (6 bases). The germline gives CDR1 SEHNR, CDR2 FQNEAQ (reference sequence). Deletions cut 4 bases from V and 1 base from J, with 13 bases between. The CDR3 is 15 amino acids. The CDR3 DNA is TGTGCCAGCAGCTCAGGCCCAGGGGTTAACTATGGCTACACCTTC. Encoded protein: CASSSGPGVNYGYTF.

The chain is built from TRBV7-9 and TRBJ2-1, with D unclear. The CDR3 is 14 amino acids. CDR1 is SEHNR and CDR2 is FQNEAQ in the germline V gene (reference sequence). Trimming stripped 7 bases from V and 1 base from J, with 11 bases between. The CDR3, as DNA: TGTGCCAGCACCTACCCTCGTTCCTACAATGAGCAGTTCTTC. It yields the protein CASTYPRSYNEQFF.